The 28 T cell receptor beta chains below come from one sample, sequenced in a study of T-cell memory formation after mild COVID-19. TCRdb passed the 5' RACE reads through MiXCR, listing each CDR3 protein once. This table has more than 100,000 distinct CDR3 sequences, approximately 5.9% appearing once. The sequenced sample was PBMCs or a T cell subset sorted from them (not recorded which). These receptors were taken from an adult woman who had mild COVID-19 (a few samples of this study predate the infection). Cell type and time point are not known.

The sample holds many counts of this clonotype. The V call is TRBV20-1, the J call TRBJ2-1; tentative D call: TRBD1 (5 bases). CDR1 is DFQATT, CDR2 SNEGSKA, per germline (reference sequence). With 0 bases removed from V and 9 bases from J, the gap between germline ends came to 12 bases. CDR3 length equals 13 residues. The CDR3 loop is CSARDTGVSEQFF. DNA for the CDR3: TGCAGTGCTAGAGATACAGGTGTCTCTGAGCAGTTCTTC.

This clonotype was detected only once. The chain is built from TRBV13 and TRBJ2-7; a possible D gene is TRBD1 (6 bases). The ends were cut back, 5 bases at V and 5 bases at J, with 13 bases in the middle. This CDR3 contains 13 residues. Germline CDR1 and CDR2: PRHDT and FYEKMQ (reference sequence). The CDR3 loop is CASSPQTGDEQYF. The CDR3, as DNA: TGTGCCAGCAGCCCCCAGACAGGAGACGAGCAGTACTTC.

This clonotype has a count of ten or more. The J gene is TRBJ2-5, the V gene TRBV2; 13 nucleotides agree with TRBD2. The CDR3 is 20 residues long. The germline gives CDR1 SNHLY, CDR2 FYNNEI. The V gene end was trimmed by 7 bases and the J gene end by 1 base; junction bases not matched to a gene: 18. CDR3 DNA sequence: TGTGCCAGCATTCCGCGGACTAGCGGGGGCACACGCCATTCCCAAGAGACCCAGTACTTC. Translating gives CASIPRTSGGTRHSQETQYF.

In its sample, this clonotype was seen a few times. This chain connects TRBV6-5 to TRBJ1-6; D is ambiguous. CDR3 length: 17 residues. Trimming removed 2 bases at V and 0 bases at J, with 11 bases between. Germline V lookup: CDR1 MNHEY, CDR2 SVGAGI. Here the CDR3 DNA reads TGTGCCAGCAGTTACGGAGCTCCGGGCTCCTATAATTCACCCCTCCACTTT. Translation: CASSYGAPGSYNSPLHF.

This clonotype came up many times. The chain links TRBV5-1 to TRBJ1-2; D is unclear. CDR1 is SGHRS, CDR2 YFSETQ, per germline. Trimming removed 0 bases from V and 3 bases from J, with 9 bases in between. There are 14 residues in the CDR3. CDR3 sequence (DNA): TGCGCCAGCAGCTTGGGAGGGTCTGACTATGGCTACACCTTC. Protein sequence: CASSLGGSDYGYTF.

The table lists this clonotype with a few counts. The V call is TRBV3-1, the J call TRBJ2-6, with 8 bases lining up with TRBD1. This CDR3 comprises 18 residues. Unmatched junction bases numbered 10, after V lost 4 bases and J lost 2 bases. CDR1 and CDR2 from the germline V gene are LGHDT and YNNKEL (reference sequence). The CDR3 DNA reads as TGTGCCAGCAGCCCCTTTGGCAGGGGGCGGACTGGGGCCAACGTCCTGACTTTC. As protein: CASSPFGRGRTGANVLTF. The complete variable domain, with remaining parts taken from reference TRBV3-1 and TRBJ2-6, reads DTAVSQTPKYLVTQMGNDKSIKCEQNLGHDTMYWYKQDSKKFLKIMFSYNNKELIINETVPNRFSPKSPDKAHLNLHINSLELGDSAVYFCASSPFGRGRTGANVLTFGAGSRLTVL.

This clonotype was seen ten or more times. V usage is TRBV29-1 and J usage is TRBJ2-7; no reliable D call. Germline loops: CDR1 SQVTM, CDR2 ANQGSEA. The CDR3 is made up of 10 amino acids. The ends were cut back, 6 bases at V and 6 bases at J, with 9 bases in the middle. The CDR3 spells CSVLTSEQYF. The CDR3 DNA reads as TGCAGCGTCCTGACAAGCGAGCAGTACTTC.

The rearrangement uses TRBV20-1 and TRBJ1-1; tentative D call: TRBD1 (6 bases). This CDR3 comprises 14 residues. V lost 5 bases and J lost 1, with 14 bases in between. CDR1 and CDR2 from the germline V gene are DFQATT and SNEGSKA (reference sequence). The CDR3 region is CSAFYRGANTEAFF. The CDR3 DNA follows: TGCAGTGCTTTCTATCGGGGGGCGAACACTGAAGCTTTCTTT.

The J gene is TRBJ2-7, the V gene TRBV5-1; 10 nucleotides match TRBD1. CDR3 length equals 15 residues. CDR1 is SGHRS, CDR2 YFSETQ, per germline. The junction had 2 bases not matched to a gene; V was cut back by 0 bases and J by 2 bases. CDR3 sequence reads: CASSLGQGATYEQYF. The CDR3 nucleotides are TGCGCCAGCAGCTTGGGACAGGGGGCAACCTACGAGCAGTACTTC.

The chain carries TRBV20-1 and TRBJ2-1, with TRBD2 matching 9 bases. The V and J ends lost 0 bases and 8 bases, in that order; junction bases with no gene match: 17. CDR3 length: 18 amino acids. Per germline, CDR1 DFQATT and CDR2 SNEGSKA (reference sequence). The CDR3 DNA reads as TGCAGTGCTAGAGATCCCCTCAGAGAAGCGGGGGGCCGGGATGAGCAGTTCTTC. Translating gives CSARDPLREAGGRDEQFF.

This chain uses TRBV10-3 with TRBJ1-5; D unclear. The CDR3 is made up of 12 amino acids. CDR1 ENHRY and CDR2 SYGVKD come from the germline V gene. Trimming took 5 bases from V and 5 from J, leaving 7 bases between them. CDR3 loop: CAISTSDQPQHF. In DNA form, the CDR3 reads TGTGCCATCAGTACGTCAGATCAGCCCCAGCATTTT.

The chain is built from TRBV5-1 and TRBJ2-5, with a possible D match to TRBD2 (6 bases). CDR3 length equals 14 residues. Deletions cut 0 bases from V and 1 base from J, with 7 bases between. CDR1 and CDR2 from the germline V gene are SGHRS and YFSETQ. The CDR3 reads CASSLGDSQETQYF. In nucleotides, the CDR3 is TGCGCCAGCAGCTTGGGGGACTCCCAAGAGACCCAGTACTTC.

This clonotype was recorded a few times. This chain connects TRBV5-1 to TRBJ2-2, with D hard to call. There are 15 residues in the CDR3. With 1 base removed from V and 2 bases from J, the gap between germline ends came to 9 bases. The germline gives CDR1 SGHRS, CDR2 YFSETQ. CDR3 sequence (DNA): TGCGCCAGCAGCTTGCTTGAACCAAACACCGGGGAGCTGTTTTTT. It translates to CASSLLEPNTGELFF.

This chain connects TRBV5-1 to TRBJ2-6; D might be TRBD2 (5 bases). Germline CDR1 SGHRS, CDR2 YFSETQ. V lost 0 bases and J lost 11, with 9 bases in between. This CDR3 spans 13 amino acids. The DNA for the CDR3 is TGCGCCAGCAGCTTGGCCGGGGTCGACGTCCTGACTTTC. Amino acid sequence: CASSLAGVDVLTF.

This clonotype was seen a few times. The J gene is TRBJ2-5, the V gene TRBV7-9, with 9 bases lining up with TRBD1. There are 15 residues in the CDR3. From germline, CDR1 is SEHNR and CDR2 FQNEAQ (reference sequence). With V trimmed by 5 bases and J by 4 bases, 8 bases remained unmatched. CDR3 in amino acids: CASSLPSGQGETQYF. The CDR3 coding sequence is TGTGCCAGCAGCCTCCCATCGGGACAGGGAGAGACCCAGTACTTC. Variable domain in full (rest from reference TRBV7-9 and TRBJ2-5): DTGVSQNPRHKITKRGQNVTFRCDPISEHNRLYWYRQTLGQGPEFLTYFQNEAQLEKSRLLSDRFSAERPKGSFSTLEIQRTEQGDSAMYLCASSLPSGQGETQYFGPGTRLLVL.

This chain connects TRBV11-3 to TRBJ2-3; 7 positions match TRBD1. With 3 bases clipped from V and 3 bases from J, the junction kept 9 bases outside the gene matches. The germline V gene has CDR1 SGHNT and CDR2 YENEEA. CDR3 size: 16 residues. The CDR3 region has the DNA TGTGCCAGCAGCTTCCGCAGACAGGGAGAAACAGATACGCAGTATTTT. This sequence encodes CASSFRRQGETDTQYF.

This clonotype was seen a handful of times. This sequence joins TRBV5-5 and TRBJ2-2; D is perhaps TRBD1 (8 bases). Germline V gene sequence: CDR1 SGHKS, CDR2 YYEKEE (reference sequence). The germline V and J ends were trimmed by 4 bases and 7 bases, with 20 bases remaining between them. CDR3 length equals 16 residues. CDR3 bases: TGTGCCAGCAGCGAACAGGGGGGGAGAACAATCGGGGAGCTGTTTTTT. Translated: CASSEQGGRTIGELFF. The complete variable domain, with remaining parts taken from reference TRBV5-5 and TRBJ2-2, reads DAGVTQSPTHLIKTRGQQVTLRCSPISGHKSVSWYQQVLGQGPQFIFQYYEKEERGRGNFPDRFSARQFPNYSSELNVNALLLGDSALYLCASSEQGGRTIGELFFGEGSRLTVL.

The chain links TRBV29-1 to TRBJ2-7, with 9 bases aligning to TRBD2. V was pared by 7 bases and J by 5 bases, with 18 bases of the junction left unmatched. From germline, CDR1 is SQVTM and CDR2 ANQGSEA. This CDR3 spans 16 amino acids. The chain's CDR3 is CSALTGTSPSVDEQYF. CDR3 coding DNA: TGCAGCGCCCTCACCGGGACTAGCCCGTCGGTCGACGAGCAGTACTTC.

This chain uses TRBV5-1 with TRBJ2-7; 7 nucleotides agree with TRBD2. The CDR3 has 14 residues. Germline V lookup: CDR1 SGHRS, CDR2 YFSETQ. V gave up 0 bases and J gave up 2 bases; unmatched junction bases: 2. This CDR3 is CASSLETSPYEQYF. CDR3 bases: TGCGCCAGCAGCTTGGAGACTAGCCCCTACGAGCAGTACTTC.

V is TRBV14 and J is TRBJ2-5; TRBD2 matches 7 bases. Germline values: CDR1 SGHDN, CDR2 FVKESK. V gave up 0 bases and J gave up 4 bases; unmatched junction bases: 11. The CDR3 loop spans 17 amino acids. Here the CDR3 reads CASSQEGKGVAGETQYF. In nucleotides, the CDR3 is TGTGCCAGCAGCCAAGAAGGGAAGGGAGTAGCGGGAGAGACCCAGTACTTC.

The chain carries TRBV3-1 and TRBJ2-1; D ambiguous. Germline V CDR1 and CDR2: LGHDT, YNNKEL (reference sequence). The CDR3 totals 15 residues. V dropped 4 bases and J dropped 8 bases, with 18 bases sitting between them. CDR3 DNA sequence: TGTGCCAGCAGCCTCCAGCTGGTAGGGTTCCATGAGCAGTTCTTC. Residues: CASSLQLVGFHEQFF.

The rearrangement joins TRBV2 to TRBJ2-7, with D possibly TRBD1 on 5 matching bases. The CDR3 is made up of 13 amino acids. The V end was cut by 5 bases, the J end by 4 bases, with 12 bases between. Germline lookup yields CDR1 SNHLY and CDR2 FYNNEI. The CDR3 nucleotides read TGTGCCAGCAGTCAGCGACAGTTATACGAGCAGTACTTC. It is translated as CASSQRQLYEQYF.

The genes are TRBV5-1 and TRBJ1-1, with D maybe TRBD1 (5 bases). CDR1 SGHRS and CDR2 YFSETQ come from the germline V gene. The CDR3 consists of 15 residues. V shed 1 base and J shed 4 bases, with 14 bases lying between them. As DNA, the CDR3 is TGCGCCAGCAGCTTGCTTAGGAACCAGGGCACTGAAGCTTTCTTT. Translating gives CASSLLRNQGTEAFF.

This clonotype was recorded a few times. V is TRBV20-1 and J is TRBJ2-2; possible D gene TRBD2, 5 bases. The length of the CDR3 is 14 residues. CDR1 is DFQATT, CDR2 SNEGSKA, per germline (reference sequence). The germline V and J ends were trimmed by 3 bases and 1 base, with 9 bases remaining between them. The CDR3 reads CSASLAGNTGELFF. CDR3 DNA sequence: TGCAGTGCTAGTTTGGCGGGGAACACCGGGGAGCTGTTTTTT.

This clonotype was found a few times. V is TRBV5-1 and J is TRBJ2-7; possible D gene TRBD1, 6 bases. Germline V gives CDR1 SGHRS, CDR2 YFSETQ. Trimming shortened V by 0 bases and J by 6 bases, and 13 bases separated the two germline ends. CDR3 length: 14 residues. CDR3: CASSLGPRGSEQYF. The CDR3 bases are TGCGCCAGCAGCTTGGGCCCCAGGGGATCCGAGCAGTACTTC.

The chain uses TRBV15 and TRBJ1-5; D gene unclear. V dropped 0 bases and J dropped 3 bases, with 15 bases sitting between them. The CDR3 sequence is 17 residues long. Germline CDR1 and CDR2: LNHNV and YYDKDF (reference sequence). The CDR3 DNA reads TGTGCCACCAGCAGAGATCGTGGCAGAAAGAACAATCAGCCCCAGCATTTT. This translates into CATSRDRGRKNNQPQHF.

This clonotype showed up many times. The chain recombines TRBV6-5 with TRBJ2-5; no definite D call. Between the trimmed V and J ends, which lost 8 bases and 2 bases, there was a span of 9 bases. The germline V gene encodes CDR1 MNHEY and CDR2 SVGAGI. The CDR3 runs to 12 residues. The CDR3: CASFSSQETQYF. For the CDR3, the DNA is TGTGCCAGCTTTAGCTCTCAAGAGACCCAGTACTTC.

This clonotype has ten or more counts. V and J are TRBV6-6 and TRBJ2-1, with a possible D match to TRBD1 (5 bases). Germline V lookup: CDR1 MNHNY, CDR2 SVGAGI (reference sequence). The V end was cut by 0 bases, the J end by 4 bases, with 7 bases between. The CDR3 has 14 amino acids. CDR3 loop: CASSYSRVYNEQFF. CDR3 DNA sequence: TGTGCCAGCAGTTACTCCAGGGTTTACAATGAGCAGTTCTTC.